The source of this TCR beta chain is a study of tumor and adjacent non-tumor tissue in lung cancer (dated by TCRdb to the late 2010s). A note on the overall study: The cohort included around twelve adenocarcinoma, a couple of squamous cell carcinoma and 1 small cell lung cancer patients. The roughly 15 enrolled patients, of whom around ten were men and 5 were women, were aged roughly 31 to 80 years and were diagnosed with TNM stage I to III disease. Sequencing generated a total of some 130 million productive TCRbeta reads, averaging around 4 million reads per sample. Bulk TCRbeta repertoires were compared between lung tumor tissue and matched distant non-tumor lung tissue obtained from more than 12 lung cancer patients. TCRbeta CDR3 sequencing was performed on approximately 30 paired specimens, with one tumor sample and one normal lung sample collected per patient.

Per the germline V gene, MNHEY is the CDR1 and SVGAGI is the CDR2. Including both end residues, the CDR3 is 16 amino acids long. The paper's findings and limits, for the study overall: Because peripheral blood was not sequenced, the blood TCRbeta repertoires of the lung cancer patients in the study went unexamined. Tumor tissue showed significantly greater TCR diversity (inverse Simpson) than normal lung tissue (roughly 390 vs 170, P = 0.0075, Mann-Whitney U test). TCR diversity was significantly higher in younger patients, and higher tumor TCR diversity was associated with shorter overall and disease-free survival. Only about 15 patients were included in the cohort, and the need for larger samples and more detailed clinical data was noted by the authors. The sequencing platform is not named in the methods, and unique molecular identifiers are not mentioned. A significantly larger cumulative share of the repertoire was made up by the top 100 clones in normal lung than in tumor tissue.

RNA was isolated from bulk unsorted tissue, and RNA quality was assessed with a NanoDrop ND-1000 and an Agilent 2100. Newly diagnosed lung cancer patients without prior chemotherapy who had been admitted for thoracic surgery in China between August and November 2014 were enrolled as donors. Anyone who had undergone radiotherapy or chemotherapy before, or who had another cancer at the same time, was left out of the study. Pieces of surgical tissue measuring about 1-2 cm3 were kept in RNAlater solution and held at -80 degrees C until needed. Of note for this clonotype: The specificity of this receptor is unknown. This CDR3 is missing its conserved last phenylalanine or tryptophan, likely due to a read error. The DNA is omitted, as the CDR3 cannot be located on it reliably, and the CDR3 follows TCRdb's listing.

Receptor amplification or capture employed multiplex PCR. The instrument was an Illumina HiSeq 2500. TCRbeta libraries were built by three rounds of nested PCR using primers (Table S4), following protocols modified from ARM-PCR. Before sequencing, PCR products of 200-500 bp were cut from the gel and purified using the QIAquick gel extraction kit. Per the authors' processing: Trimmomatic was used to clean the reads, FLASH merged the cleaned reads into complete CDR3 sequences, and MiTCR assigned the sequences to V(D)J germline segments. Clonal diversity was calculated as the inverse Simpson's index using VDJtools. Productive reads were defined as in-frame sequences without a premature stop codon. TCRdb reprocessed the public reads (quality trimming at Q25 with fastp, clone calling with MiXCR) and kept in-frame beta chains. Every entry covers one CDR3 protein and lists the most common genes and DNA from its rows. TCRdb's processing, not the study's, gives the V and J calls here. The sample table contains 75,000 to 100,000 distinct CDR3 sequences; only one count was recorded for about 67% of them. The top ten clonotypes cover approximately 20% of the sample.

The chain uses TRBV6-5 and TRBJ2-1; the D call TRBD1 from the table was never checked on the DNA. The sequence was obtained from a man in his sixties with non-small cell lung cancer. Sequencing was performed on lung tumor tissue. CDR3 loop: CASSYSGSGEGNEEFS.